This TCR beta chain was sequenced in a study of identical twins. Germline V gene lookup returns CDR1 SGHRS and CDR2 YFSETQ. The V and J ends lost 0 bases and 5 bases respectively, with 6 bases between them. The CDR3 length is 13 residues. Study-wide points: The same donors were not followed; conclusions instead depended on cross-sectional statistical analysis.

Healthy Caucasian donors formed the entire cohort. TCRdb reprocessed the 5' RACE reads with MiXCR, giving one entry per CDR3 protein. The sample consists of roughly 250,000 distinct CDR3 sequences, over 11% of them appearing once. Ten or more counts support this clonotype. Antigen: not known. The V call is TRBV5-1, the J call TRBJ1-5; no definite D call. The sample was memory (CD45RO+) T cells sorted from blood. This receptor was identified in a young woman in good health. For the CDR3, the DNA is TGCGCCAGCAGCTTGGGGCTTGATCAGCCCCAGCATTTT. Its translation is CASSLGLDQPQHF.